This paragraph covers one T cell receptor (beta chain) sequence. What it binds is unknown. A junction boundary mismatches the germline segment, possibly from a read error. Alongside a J-beta primer mix, a sample-barcoded 5' primer served in a second PCR lasting roughly 6 to 11 cycles. Each TCR beta cDNA got a 12-nucleotide random molecular identifier. TCRdb used MiXCR to reprocess the 5' RACE reads, holding one entry per CDR3 protein. This table holds over 1,500,000 distinct CDR3 sequences, approximately 40% found once. The entry originates in a study of blood T cells in healthy people across ages. Germline V gene data show CDR1 as SGHTA and CDR2 as FQGTGA. This CDR3 comprises 15 residues. Notes on the study in general: Observed TCR beta diversity per million T cells went down as age went up. This fall followed a roughly linear course with age. Diversity figures derived from one million T cells were judged to underestimate the true value. More naive CD4+ cells and higher diversity marked long-lived donors relative to aged donors.

V gene TRBV7-3 combines with J gene TRBJ2-5; tentatively, D is TRBD1 (6 bases). This TCR derives from a human donor in good health. Sequences were obtained from blood. CDR3 nucleotide sequence: TGTGTCAGCAGCCCTAACAGGGAACCCCAAGAGACCCAGTACTTC. Protein product: CVSSPNREPQETQYF.